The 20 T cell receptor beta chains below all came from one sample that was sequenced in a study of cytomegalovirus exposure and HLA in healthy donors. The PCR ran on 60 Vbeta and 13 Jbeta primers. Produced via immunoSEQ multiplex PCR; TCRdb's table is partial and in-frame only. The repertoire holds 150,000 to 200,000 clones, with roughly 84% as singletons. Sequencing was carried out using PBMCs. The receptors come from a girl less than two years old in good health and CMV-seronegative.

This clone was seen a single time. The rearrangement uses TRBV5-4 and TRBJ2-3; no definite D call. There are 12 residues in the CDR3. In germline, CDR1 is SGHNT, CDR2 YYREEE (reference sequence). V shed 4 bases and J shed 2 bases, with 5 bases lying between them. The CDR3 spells CASSLITDTQYF. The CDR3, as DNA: TGTGCCAGCAGCCTAATCACAGATACGCAGTATTTT.

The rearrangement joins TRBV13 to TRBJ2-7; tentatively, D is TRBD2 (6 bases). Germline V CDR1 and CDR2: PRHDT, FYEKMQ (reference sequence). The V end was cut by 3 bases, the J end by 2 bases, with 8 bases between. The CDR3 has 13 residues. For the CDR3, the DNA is TGTGCCAGCAGCTTGAGGGAGGCCTACGAGCAGTACTTC. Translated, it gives CASSLREAYEQYF.

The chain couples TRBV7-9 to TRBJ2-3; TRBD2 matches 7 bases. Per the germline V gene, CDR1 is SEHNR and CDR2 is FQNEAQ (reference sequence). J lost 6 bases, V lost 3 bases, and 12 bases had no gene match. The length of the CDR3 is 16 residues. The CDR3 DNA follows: TGTGCCAGCAGCTTTATAGTAGCGGGTCTTTCCGATACGCAGTATTTT. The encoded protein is CASSFIVAGLSDTQYF.

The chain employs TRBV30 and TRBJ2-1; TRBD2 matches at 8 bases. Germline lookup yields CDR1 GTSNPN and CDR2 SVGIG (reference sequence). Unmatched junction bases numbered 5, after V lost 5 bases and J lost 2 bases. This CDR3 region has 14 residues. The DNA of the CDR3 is TGTGCCTGGTTCCCGGGACTAGCCTACAATGAGCAGTTCTTC. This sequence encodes CAWFPGLAYNEQFF.

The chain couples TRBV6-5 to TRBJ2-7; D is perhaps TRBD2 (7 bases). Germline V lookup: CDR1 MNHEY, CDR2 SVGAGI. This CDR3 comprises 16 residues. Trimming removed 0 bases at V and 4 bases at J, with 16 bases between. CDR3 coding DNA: TGTGCCAGCAGTTACTCGAAGGCAGGGGAGGGTTACGAGCAGTACTTC. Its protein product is CASSYSKAGEGYEQYF.

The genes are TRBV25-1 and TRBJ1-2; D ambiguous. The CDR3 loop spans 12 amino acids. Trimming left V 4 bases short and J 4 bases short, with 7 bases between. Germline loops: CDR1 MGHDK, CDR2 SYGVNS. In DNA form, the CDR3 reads TGTGCCAGCAGTGGTTCTTTCTATGGCTACACCTTC. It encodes CASSGSFYGYTF.

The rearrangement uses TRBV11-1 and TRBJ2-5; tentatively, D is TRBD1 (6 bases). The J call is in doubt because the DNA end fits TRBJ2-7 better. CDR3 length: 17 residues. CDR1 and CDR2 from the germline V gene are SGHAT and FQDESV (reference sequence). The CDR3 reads CASSYYVGELQGIEQYF. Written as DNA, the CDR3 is TGTGCCAGCAGCTATTATGTGGGGGAATTACAGGGCATCGAGCAGTACTTC.

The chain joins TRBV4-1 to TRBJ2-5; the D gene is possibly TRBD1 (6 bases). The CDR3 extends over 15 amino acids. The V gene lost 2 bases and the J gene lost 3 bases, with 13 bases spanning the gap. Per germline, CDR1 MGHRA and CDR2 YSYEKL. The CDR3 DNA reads TGCGCCAGCAGCCAATTAGGGACATCCAAAGAGACCCAGTACTTC. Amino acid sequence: CASSQLGTSKETQYF.

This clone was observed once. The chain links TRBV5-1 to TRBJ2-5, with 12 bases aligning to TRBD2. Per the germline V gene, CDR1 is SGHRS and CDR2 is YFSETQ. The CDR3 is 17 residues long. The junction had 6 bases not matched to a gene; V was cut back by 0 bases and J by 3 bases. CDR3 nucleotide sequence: TGCGCCAGCAGCTTGGGACTAGCGGGGGTGCGGGAAGAGACCCAGTACTTC. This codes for CASSLGLAGVREETQYF.

The CDR3 DNA reads TGTGCCAGCAGCACCACTACAGGGTACACTGAAGCTTTCTTT. Its protein product is CASSTTTGYTEAFF. The V call is TRBV5-4, the J call TRBJ1-1; the D gene is possibly TRBD1 (6 bases). This CDR3 is built from 14 residues. The germline CDR1 and CDR2 sequences are SGHNT and YYREEE (reference sequence). V gave up 4 bases and J gave up 3 bases, with 13 bases separating them.

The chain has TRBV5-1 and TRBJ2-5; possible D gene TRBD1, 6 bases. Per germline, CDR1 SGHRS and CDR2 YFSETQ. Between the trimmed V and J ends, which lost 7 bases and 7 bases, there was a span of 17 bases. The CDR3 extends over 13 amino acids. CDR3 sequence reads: CASGGGGTGTQYF. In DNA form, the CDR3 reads TGCGCCAGCGGGGGCGGCGGCACGGGGACCCAGTACTTC.

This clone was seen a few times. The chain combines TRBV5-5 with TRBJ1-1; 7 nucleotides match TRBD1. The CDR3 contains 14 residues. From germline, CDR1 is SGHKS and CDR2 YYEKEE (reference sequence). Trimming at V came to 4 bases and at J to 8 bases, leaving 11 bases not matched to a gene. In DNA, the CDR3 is TGTGCCAGCAGCGCCAGACAGGGCAAGAACGAAGCTTTCTTT. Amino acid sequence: CASSARQGKNEAFF.

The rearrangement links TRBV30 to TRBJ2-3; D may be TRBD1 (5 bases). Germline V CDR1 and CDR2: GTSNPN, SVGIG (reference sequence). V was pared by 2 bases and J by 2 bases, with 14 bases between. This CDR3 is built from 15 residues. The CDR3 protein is CAWSKDKAYTDTQYF. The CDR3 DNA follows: TGTGCCTGGAGTAAGGACAAGGCTTACACAGATACGCAGTATTTT.

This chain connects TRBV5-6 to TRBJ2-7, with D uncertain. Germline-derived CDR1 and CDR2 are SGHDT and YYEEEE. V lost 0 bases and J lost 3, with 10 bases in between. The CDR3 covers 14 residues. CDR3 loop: CASSLGGFYYEQYF. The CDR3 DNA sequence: TGTGCCAGCAGCTTGGGCGGCTTTTACTACGAGCAGTACTTC.

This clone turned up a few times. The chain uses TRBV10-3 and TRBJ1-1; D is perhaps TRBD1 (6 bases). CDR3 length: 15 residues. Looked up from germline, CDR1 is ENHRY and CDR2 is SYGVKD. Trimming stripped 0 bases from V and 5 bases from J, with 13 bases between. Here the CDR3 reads CAISESGAGVTEAFF. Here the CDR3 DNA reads TGTGCCATCAGTGAGTCGGGGGCGGGGGTGACTGAAGCTTTCTTT.

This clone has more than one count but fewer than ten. DNA for the CDR3: TGTGCCAGCAGTTATACTAGCGGGTCCGGCGGTGAGCAGTTCTTC. Protein: CASSYTSGSGGEQFF. This sequence joins TRBV2 and TRBJ2-1; 9 nucleotides match TRBD2. This CDR3 is built from 15 residues. Germline V CDR1 and CDR2: SNHLY, FYNNEI. The junction had 11 bases not matched to a gene; V was cut back by 5 bases and J by 9 bases.

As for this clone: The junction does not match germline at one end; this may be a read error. CDR3 in amino acids: CVSSWGQGVRNEQFF. The DNA for the CDR3 is TGCGTCAGCAGCTGGGGACAGGGAGTCCGCAATGAGCAGTTCTTC. The J gene is TRBJ2-1, the V gene TRBV5-1; 9 nucleotides agree with TRBD1. This CDR3 contains 15 residues. Germline V CDR1 and CDR2: SGHRS, YFSETQ.

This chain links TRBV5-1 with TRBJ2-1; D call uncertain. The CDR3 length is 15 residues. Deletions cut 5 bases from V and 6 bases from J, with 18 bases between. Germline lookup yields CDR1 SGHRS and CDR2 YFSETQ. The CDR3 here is CASRPLEFGFNEQFF. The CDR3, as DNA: TGCGCCAGCAGGCCCCTAGAATTTGGGTTCAATGAGCAGTTCTTC.

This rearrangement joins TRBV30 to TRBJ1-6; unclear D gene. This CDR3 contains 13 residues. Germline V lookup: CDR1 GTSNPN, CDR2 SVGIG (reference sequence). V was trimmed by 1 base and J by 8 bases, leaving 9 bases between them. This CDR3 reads CAWSDGLHSPLHF. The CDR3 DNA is TGTGCCTGGAGTGACGGACTGCATTCACCCCTCCACTTT. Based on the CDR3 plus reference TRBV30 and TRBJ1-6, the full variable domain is SQTIHQWPATLVQPVGSPLSLECTVEGTSNPNLYWYRQAAGRGLQLLFYSVGIGQISSEVPQNLSASRPQDRQFILSSKKLLLSDSGFYLCAWSDGLHSPLHFGNGTRLTVT.

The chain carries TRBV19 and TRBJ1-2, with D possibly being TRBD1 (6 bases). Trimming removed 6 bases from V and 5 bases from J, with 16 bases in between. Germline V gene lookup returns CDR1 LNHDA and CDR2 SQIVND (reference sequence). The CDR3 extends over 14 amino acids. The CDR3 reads CASRFKGGGYGYTF. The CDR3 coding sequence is TGTGCCAGTAGGTTCAAGGGAGGGGGATATGGCTACACCTTC.